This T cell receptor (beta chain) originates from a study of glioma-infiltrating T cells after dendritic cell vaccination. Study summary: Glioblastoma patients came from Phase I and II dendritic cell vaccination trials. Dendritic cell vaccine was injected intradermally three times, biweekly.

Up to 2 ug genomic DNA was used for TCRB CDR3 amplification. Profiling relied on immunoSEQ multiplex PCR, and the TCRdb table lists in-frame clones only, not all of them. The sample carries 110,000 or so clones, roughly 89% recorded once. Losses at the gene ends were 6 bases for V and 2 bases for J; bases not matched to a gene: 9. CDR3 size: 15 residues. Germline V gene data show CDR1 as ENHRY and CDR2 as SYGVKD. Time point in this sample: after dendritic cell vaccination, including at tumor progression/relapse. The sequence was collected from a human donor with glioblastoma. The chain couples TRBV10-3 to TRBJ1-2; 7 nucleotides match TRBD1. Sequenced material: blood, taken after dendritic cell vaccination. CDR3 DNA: TGTGCCATCAGGTCTCTGGACAGGTCAAACTATGGCTACACCTTC. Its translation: CAIRSLDRSNYGYTF.